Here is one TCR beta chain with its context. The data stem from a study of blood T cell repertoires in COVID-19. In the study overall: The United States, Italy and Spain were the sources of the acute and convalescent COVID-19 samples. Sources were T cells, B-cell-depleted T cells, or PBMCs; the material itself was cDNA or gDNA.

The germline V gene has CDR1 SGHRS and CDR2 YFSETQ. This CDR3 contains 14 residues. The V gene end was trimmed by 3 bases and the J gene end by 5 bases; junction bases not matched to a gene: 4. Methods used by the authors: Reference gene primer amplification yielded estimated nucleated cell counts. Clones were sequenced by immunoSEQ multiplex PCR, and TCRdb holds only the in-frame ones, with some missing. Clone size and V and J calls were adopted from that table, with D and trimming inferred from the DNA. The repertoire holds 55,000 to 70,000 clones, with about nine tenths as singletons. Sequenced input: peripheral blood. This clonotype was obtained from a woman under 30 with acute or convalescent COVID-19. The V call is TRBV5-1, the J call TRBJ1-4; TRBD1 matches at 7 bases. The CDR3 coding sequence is TGCGCCAGCAGCTCCGGGACAGCCAATGAAAAACTGTTTTTT. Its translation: CASSSGTANEKLFF.